The 14 T cell receptor beta chains in this list originate from one sample, sequenced in a study of CD8 T cells in Susac syndrome (dated by TCRdb to between 2018 and 2021). The library was generated by the immunoSEQ multiplex PCR assay. RNA was extracted with the RNeasy kit and about 0.5 to 1 ug was reverse transcribed using random hexamers. TCRdb applied fastp at Q25 and MiXCR to the public reads, then kept only in-frame beta chains. CDR3 protein sequences are deduplicated, and each keeps its most common genes and DNA. This sample lists about 160,000 distinct CDR3 sequences; around 90% were detected once. The ten largest make up about 0.073% of the sample. The specimen sequenced was CD4+ T cells from PBMCs. Receptors were obtained from a human donor in good health.

The V and J genes are TRBV7-2 and TRBJ1-2; the D gene is possibly TRBD1 (5 bases). CDR1 is SGHTA and CDR2 is FQGNSA in the germline V gene. The ends were cut back, 0 bases at V and 3 bases at J, with 11 bases in the middle. The CDR3 runs to 15 residues. CDR3 loop: CASSLARGGYYGYTF. CDR3 bases: TGTGCCAGCAGCTTAGCGCGCGGGGGTTACTATGGCTACACCTTC.

J is TRBJ2-1 and V is TRBV27; D is perhaps TRBD2 (5 bases). The germline V gene has CDR1 MNHEY and CDR2 SMNVEV (reference sequence). The CDR3 consists of 13 residues. V was clipped by 6 bases and J by 4 bases, with 10 bases between them. The CDR3 loop is CASRTDWYNEQFF. For the CDR3, the DNA is TGTGCCAGCAGGACGGACTGGTACAATGAGCAGTTCTTC.

This clonotype was detected only once. The rearrangement uses TRBV28 and TRBJ1-2; weak D call: TRBD1 (6 bases). Per germline, CDR1 MDHEN and CDR2 SYDVKM. The CDR3 spans 13 residues. V was shortened by 5 bases and J by 4 bases, with 11 bases between the two germline ends. The CDR3 sequence is CASSAGHIYGYTF. CDR3 DNA sequence: TGTGCCAGCAGTGCGGGACACATCTATGGCTACACCTTC.

The V call is TRBV20-1, the J call TRBJ2-1, with D tentatively TRBD1 or TRBD2 (5 bases each). CDR3 length: 14 amino acids. V lost 3 bases and J 0 bases, leaving 9 bases between the germline ends. CDR1 and CDR2 from the germline V gene are DFQATT and SNEGSKA (reference sequence). In DNA, the CDR3 is TGCAGTGCTAGCGGGGCCAGCTCCTACAATGAGCAGTTCTTC. As protein: CSASGASSYNEQFF.

This chain links TRBV23-1 with TRBJ1-2; no definite D call. TRBV23-1 is an ORF; its function is uncertain. CDR3 length equals 18 residues. Trimming removed 0 bases at V and 2 bases at J, with 19 bases between. In DNA form, the CDR3 reads TGCGCCAGCAGTCAATCGATGGAGGATCAGAGAGGCAACTATGGCTACACCTTC. Its protein is CASSQSMEDQRGNYGYTF.

The chain links TRBV25-1 to TRBJ1-2; 7 bases agree with TRBD1. The germline V gene has CDR1 MGHDK and CDR2 SYGVNS. This CDR3 contains 17 residues. The J segment lost 7 bases and the V segment lost 2 bases, leaving 16 bases of the junction unmatched. In DNA, the CDR3 is TGTGCCAGCAGTGAACCGGCGGGGAGGAGACAGGGTTCTGGCTACACCTTC. It encodes CASSEPAGRRQGSGYTF.

This clonotype was recorded only once. V usage is TRBV5-1 and J usage is TRBJ1-1, with D unresolved. The CDR3 contains 13 residues. CDR1 is SGHRS and CDR2 is YFSETQ in the germline V gene. The V end was cut by 2 bases, the J end by 3 bases, with 8 bases between. The CDR3 DNA follows: TGCGCCAGCAGCTTAAACGGTGACACTGAAGCTTTCTTT. Residues: CASSLNGDTEAFF.

The rearrangement joins TRBV5-1 to TRBJ1-2; a possible D gene is TRBD1 (5 bases). CDR1 is SGHRS, CDR2 YFSETQ, per germline. CDR3 length: 15 amino acids. Trimming shortened V by 4 bases and J by 0 bases, and 13 bases separated the two germline ends. The CDR3 DNA reads TGCGCCAGCAGCGTCGGACATGGAGCTAACTATGGCTACACCTTC. Translating gives CASSVGHGANYGYTF.

The rearrangement links TRBV5-4 to TRBJ2-1; perhaps TRBD2 as D (6 bases). The CDR3 extends over 17 amino acids. V was trimmed by 4 bases and J by 10 bases, leaving 27 bases between them. From germline, CDR1 is SGHNT and CDR2 YYREEE (reference sequence). This CDR3 is CASSIGGGGTGSREQFF. CDR3 DNA sequence: TGTGCCAGCAGCATAGGAGGTGGCGGGACGGGATCGAGGGAGCAGTTCTTC.

This chain's CDR3 is CASSPDSSSSYEQYF. The CDR3 bases are TGCGCCAGCAGCCCCGACAGTTCTAGCTCCTACGAGCAGTACTTC. The gene calls are TRBV5-1 and TRBJ2-7, with D possibly TRBD1 on 5 matching bases. Trimming removed 4 bases at V and 0 bases at J, with 14 bases between. CDR1 and CDR2 (germline): SGHRS, YFSETQ. This CDR3 is built from 15 residues.

The rearrangement links TRBV7-2 to TRBJ1-2; D call uncertain. The CDR3 is made up of 15 amino acids. Trimming pared 3 bases from V and 0 bases from J, leaving 11 bases between. Germline lookup yields CDR1 SGHTA and CDR2 FQGNSA. CDR3: CASSFAIQTNYGYTF. DNA for the CDR3: TGTGCCAGCAGCTTCGCCATACAGACTAACTATGGCTACACCTTC.

V and J are TRBV2 and TRBJ2-1; 12 bases are shared with TRBD2. The CDR3 extends over 15 amino acids. The germline V gene has CDR1 SNHLY and CDR2 FYNNEI. V lost 6 bases to trimming and J lost 9 bases; unmatched junction nucleotides: 9. The CDR3, as DNA: TGTGCCAGCAGGGAACTAGCGGGGGGCCGATCTGAGCAGTTCTTC. Protein sequence: CASRELAGGRSEQFF.

This chain joins TRBV6-2 or TRBV6-3 and TRBJ1-5; weak D call: TRBD1 (5 bases). This CDR3 comprises 15 residues. Germline assignment: CDR1 MNHEY and CDR2 SVGEGT. The ends were cut back, 6 bases at V and 1 base at J, with 13 bases in the middle. The CDR3 region has the DNA TGTGCCAGCAGACCCCCGGGACTCAGCAATCAGCCCCAGCATTTT. Protein product: CASRPPGLSNQPQHF.

V usage is TRBV7-9 and J usage is TRBJ1-6; TRBD1 aligns across 8 bases. CDR1 SEHNR and CDR2 FQNEAQ come from the germline V gene (reference sequence). The CDR3 contains 15 residues. V lost 2 bases and J lost 10; bases outside the gene matches: 7. CDR3 DNA: TGTGCCAGCAGCTTACAGGACAGGGTTGTATCACCCCTCCACTTT. Residues: CASSLQDRVVSPLHF.